Listed below are T cell receptor beta chains from one sample, sequenced in a study of blood T cell repertoires in COVID-19. Only in-frame clones appear in the TCRdb table, and some are missing; sequencing was by immunoSEQ multiplex PCR. The repertoire holds 200,000 to 250,000 clones, with 85% to 90% as singletons. The sequenced sample consisted of peripheral blood. These receptor sequences come from a young man with COVID-19, enrolled during active disease. Both conserved end residues are part of each CDR3. Fields, in order: J gene, D gene, clone size, V gene, CDR3 DNA, CDR3 protein. D genes are given only for firm matches. Size tells how often a clone was seen (once, few, many) or the class of an expanded clone, and some rows leave it out.

TRBJ1-2 | TRBD1 | - | TRBV7-9 | TGTGCCAGCAGCTCTGTACGTGGGACAGGGAACTATGGCTACACCTTC | CASSSVRGTGNYGYTF
TRBJ2-5 | TRBD1 | - | TRBV30 | TGTGCCCGTCGGGACAGGGTTTCCCAAGAGACCCAGTACTTC | CARRDRVSQETQYF
TRBJ2-1 | TRBD1 | few | TRBV6-2/TRBV6-3 | TGTGCCAGCAGTGACAGGGGCAATGAGCAGTTCTTC | CASSDRGNEQFF
TRBJ2-7 | TRBD1 | - | TRBV29-1 | TGCAGCGTTGATGGGACAGGGGCTGGCGAGCAGTACTTC | CSVDGTGAGEQYF
TRBJ1-5 | TRBD1 | - | TRBV2 | TGTGCCAGCACCTATAGGGACAGGGATCAGCCCCAGCATTTT | CASTYRDRDQPQHF
TRBJ2-1 | - | - | TRBV9 | TGTGCCAGCAGCGTTTCAGGGGACTCCTACAATGAGCAGTTCTTC | CASSVSGDSYNEQFF
TRBJ2-1 | TRBD2 | - | TRBV10-3 | TGTGCCATCAGTGAGGGCCTAGCGGGACACAATGAGCAGTTCTTC | CAISEGLAGHNEQFF
TRBJ2-3 | - | - | TRBV5-1 | TGCGCCAGCAGCTTTGGCCAGGCTTACACAGATACGCAGTATTTT | CASSFGQAYTDTQYF
TRBJ2-7 | TRBD1 | - | TRBV28 | TGTGCCAGCAGTTGGACAGGGGCTTACGAGCAGTACTTC | CASSWTGAYEQYF
TRBJ1-1 | - | - | TRBV6-2/TRBV6-3 | TGTGCCAGCAGTTACGACAGTGAAGCTTTCTTT | CASSYDSEAFF
TRBJ1-5 | TRBD1 | - | TRBV18 | TGTGCCAGCTCACCAGCAGGGGGTTATAATCAGCCCCAGCATTTT | CASSPAGGYNQPQHF
TRBJ1-6 | - | - | TRBV9 | TGTGCCAGCAGCGTTGGGCCAAATTCACCCCTCCACTTT | CASSVGPNSPLHF
TRBJ2-1 | - | - | TRBV29-1 | TGCAGCGTTGCGGAGTCCGGGACTTTCCGTATCGAGCAGTTCTTC | CSVAESGTFRIEQFF